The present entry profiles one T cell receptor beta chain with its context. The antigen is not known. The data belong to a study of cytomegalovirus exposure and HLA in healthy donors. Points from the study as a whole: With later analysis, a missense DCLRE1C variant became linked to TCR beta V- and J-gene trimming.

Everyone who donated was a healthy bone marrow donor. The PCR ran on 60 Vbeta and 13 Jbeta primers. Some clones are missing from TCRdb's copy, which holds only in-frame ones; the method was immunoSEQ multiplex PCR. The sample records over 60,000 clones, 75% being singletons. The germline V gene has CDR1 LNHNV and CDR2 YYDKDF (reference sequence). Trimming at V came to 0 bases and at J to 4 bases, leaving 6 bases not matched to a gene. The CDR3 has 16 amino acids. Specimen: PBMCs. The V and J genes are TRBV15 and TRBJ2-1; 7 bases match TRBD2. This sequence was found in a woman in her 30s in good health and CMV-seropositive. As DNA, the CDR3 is TGTGCCACCAGCAGAGAATGGGGCGGGGGATACAATGAGCAGTTCTTC. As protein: CATSREWGGGYNEQFF. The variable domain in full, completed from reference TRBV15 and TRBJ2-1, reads DAMVIQNPRYQVTQFGKPVTLSCSQTLNHNVMYWYQQKSSQAPKLLFHYYDKDFNNEADTPDNFQSRRPNTSFCFLDIRSPGLGDTAMYLCATSREWGGGYNEQFFGPGTRLTVL.